This TCR beta chain was sequenced during a study of T cell responses to AZD1222 COVID-19 vaccine. Produced via immunoSEQ multiplex PCR; TCRdb's table is partial and in-frame only. The top ten hold 6.9% of the sample, which has about 160,000 clones, roughly nine tenths seen once. The sequence came from an adult in good health. The sample in question was peripheral blood, obtained on day 0 of AZD1222 vaccination.

The CDR3 here is CASSVTSAGELFF. The CDR3 DNA reads TGTGCCAGTAGTGTTACTAGCGCCGGGGAGCTGTTTTTT. The rearrangement uses TRBV19 and TRBJ2-2, with 7 bases matching TRBD2. The trim removed 5 bases at V and 6 bases at J, leaving 3 bases unmatched. The CDR3 has 13 amino acids. Germline lookup yields CDR1 LNHDA and CDR2 SQIVND (reference sequence). The entire variable domain, with the rest obtained from reference TRBV19 and TRBJ2-2, is as follows: DGGITQSPKYLFRKEGQNVTLSCEQNLNHDAMYWYRQDPGQGLRLIYYSQIVNDFQKGDIAEGYSVSREKKESFPLTVTSAQKNPTAFYLCASSVTSAGELFFGEGSRLTVL.